What follows describes a single T cell receptor (beta chain). Amplification of TCR beta used genomic DNA extracted from peripheral blood. The CDR3 spans 12 residues. Trimming left V 0 bases short and J 15 bases short, with 9 bases between. Germline V gene data show CDR1 as MNHNS and CDR2 as SASEGT. The sample originates from a study of T cell repertoires in aging, cancer and after chemotherapy. Study in general: Six age groups, ranging from 30 or younger to 70 or older, included the donors. Glioblastoma patients receiving temozolomide-based therapy gave paired samples before and after chemotherapy.

A mixed TRB-A/B primer pool amplified rearranged TRB by multiplex touch-down PCR. From the multiplex PCR reads, TCRdb called clonotypes with MiXCR, one entry per CDR3 protein. The top ten hold roughly a tenth of the sample, which has approximately 2,100 distinct CDR3 sequences, approximately 30% seen once. The chain recombines TRBV6-1 with TRBJ1-6; D call uncertain. Sample: blood. The origin of this receptor is a human donor with a solid tumor. CDR3 sequence: CASSEAGLGLHF. The CDR3 DNA is TGTGCCAGCAGTGAAGCGGGCCTAGGCCTCCACTTT.